The 31 T cell receptor beta chains below were found in one sample sequenced in a study of cytomegalovirus exposure and HLA in healthy donors. Amplification used 60 Vbeta primers and 13 Jbeta primers. Clones were read by immunoSEQ multiplex PCR, and TCRdb kept only the in-frame ones, dropping some. The table lists about 140,000 clones, 75% to 85% of them singletons, with 4.5% to 5.5% in the top ten. Sequenced sample: PBMCs. The receptors were sampled from a man aged 35-49 years in good health and CMV-seronegative.

CDR3 DNA sequence: TGCGCCAGCAGCCCGACTAGCGGGGGTCTTCAAGAGACCCAGTACTTC. It codes for CASSPTSGGLQETQYF. V usage is TRBV5-1 and J usage is TRBJ2-5; 12 bases align to TRBD2. The J segment lost 2 bases and the V segment lost 4 bases, leaving 6 bases of the junction unmatched. Germline loops: CDR1 SGHRS, CDR2 YFSETQ. The CDR3 contains 16 residues.

With regard to this clone: Other nucleotide sequences from this sample produce the same CDR3. V and J are TRBV6-5 and TRBJ1-3, with a tentative D call TRBD1 (5 bases). In germline, CDR1 is MNHEY, CDR2 SVGAGI. This CDR3 comprises 14 residues. Trimming shortened V by 6 bases and J by 3 bases, and 12 bases separated the two germline ends. The CDR3 nucleotides read TGTGCCAGCAGCCCCGACAGAGGTGGAAACACCATATATTTT. This gives the protein CASSPDRGGNTIYF.

CDR3: CASSLVGTTNEKLFF. For the CDR3, the DNA is TGTGCCAGCAGCTTGGTGGGGACTACAAATGAAAAACTGTTTTTT. The V call is TRBV5-6, the J call TRBJ1-4; tentatively, D is TRBD1 (5 bases). The germline CDR1 and CDR2 sequences are SGHDT and YYEEEE. V lost 0 bases to trimming and J lost 5 bases, with 11 bases between them. The CDR3 runs 15 residues.

This clone came up once. The chain employs TRBV6-4 and TRBJ1-1; D gene ambiguous. Trimming removed 6 bases at V and 0 bases at J, with 11 bases between. The CDR3 sequence is 14 residues long. Germline V gene sequence: CDR1 MRHNA, CDR2 SNTAGT. The CDR3 DNA is TGTGCCAGCAGCCCCGACACACTGAACACTGAAGCTTTCTTT. It yields the protein CASSPDTLNTEAFF.

This clone was picked up a small number of times. The chain has TRBV6-5 and TRBJ1-1; TRBD1 is a possible D gene (5 bases). V was clipped by 7 bases and J by 1 base, with 13 bases between them. Germline V CDR1 and CDR2: MNHEY, SVGAGI. The CDR3 is made up of 14 amino acids. CDR3 region: CASNQGNRNTEAFF. In DNA form, the CDR3 reads TGTGCCAGCAATCAGGGAAATAGGAACACTGAAGCTTTCTTT.

The rearrangement uses TRBV15 and TRBJ1-4; D gene uncertain. V was pared by 1 base and J by 5 bases, with 8 bases between. The germline gives CDR1 LNHNV, CDR2 YYDKDF (reference sequence). The CDR3 has 14 amino acids. The CDR3 DNA is TGTGCCACCAGCAGAGCTAGAGGAAATGAAAAACTGTTTTTT. Its protein product is CATSRARGNEKLFF.

The chain combines TRBV29-1 with TRBJ2-3, with TRBD2 identical over 10 bases. CDR3 length: 13 residues. CDR1 and CDR2 from the germline V gene are SQVTM and ANQGSEA. V shed 5 bases, J shed 1 base, and the junction held 0 bases outside the gene matches. In DNA form, the CDR3 reads TGCAGCGTTACTAGCGGGGGCACAGATACGCAGTATTTT. Translating it yields CSVTSGGTDTQYF.

The chain links TRBV7-2 to TRBJ1-3; 8 nucleotides align to TRBD1. Per germline, CDR1 SGHTA and CDR2 FQGNSA. V lost 8 bases to trimming and J lost 0 bases; unmatched junction nucleotides: 6. The CDR3 covers 15 residues. This CDR3 reads CASPRQGSSGNTIYF. In DNA form, the CDR3 reads TGTGCCAGCCCTAGACAGGGGAGCTCTGGAAACACCATATATTTT.

This chain connects TRBV7-2 to TRBJ2-7; 7 bases match TRBD1. Germline V gene data show CDR1 as SGHTA and CDR2 as FQGNSA. This CDR3 region has 14 residues. V trimming: 5 bases; J trimming: 2 bases; junction bases outside the gene matches: 6. CDR3 in DNA: TGTGCCAGCAGCGCCTCCGGGACAGCCTACGAGCAGTACTTC. This codes for CASSASGTAYEQYF. Supplemented by reference TRBV7-2 and TRBJ2-7, the full variable domain reads GAGVSQSPSNKVTEKGKDVELRCDPISGHTALYWYRQSLGQGLEFLIYFQGNSAPDKSGLPSDRFSAERTGGSVSTLTIQRTQQEDSAVYLCASSASGTAYEQYFGPGTRLTVT.

The rearrangement joins TRBV10-3 to TRBJ2-1; TRBD2 matches at 7 bases. CDR1 and CDR2 (germline): ENHRY, SYGVKD. The CDR3 is 18 amino acids. Germline trimming cut 5 bases from V and 0 bases from J; bases unmatched to any gene: 13. CDR3 region: CAISRKVGRGSSYNEQFF. For the CDR3, the DNA is TGTGCCATCAGTCGTAAGGTCGGGCGGGGGAGCTCCTACAATGAGCAGTTCTTC.

This clone was counted a single time. The chain employs TRBV10-3 and TRBJ1-5; TRBD1 matches at 12 bases. Germline CDR1 is ENHRY and CDR2 is SYGVKD. The CDR3 length is 14 residues. V gave up 8 bases and J gave up 4 bases; unmatched junction bases: 3. Here the CDR3 reads CAIWDRGLNQPQHF. CDR3 DNA: TGTGCCATCTGGGACAGGGGGCTGAATCAGCCCCAGCATTTT.

V is TRBV7-6 and J is TRBJ2-1; D perhaps matches TRBD2 (6 bases). Germline CDR1 is SGHVS and CDR2 is FNYEAQ. The CDR3 covers 15 residues. V was pared by 6 bases and J by 7 bases, with 19 bases between. CDR3 sequence: CASRTTSQAGNEQFF. In nucleotides, the CDR3 is TGTGCCAGCAGAACAACTAGCCAGGCAGGAAATGAGCAGTTCTTC.

The CDR3 region is CASSLDTYGYTF. In DNA, the CDR3 is TGTGCCAGCAGTTTGGACACTTATGGCTACACCTTC. V is TRBV2 and J is TRBJ1-2; D perhaps matches TRBD1 (5 bases). In germline, CDR1 is SNHLY, CDR2 FYNNEI. V shed 5 bases and J shed 5 bases, with 9 bases lying between them. CDR3 length: 12 residues.

The chain links TRBV25-1 to TRBJ1-2; no clear D. The CDR3 extends over 13 amino acids. V dropped 5 bases and J dropped 6 bases, with 13 bases sitting between them. Germline CDR1 MGHDK, CDR2 SYGVNS. This chain's CDR3 is CASSRSSFNGYTF. CDR3 DNA sequence: TGTGCCAGCAGTCGTTCGAGCTTCAATGGCTACACCTTC.

The chain is built from TRBV11-3 and TRBJ1-4, with 9 bases lining up with TRBD1. The CDR3 has 15 amino acids. CDR1 SGHNT and CDR2 YENEEA come from the germline V gene. The trim removed 4 bases at V and 6 bases at J, leaving 6 bases unmatched. The DNA of the CDR3 is TGTGCCAGCAGCTCCGGACAGGGGATAGATGAAAAACTGTTTTTT. As protein: CASSSGQGIDEKLFF.

The V call is TRBV29-1, the J call TRBJ1-4; D not certain. V was clipped by 4 bases and J by 3 bases, with 9 bases between them. The CDR3 extends over 13 amino acids. CDR1 is SQVTM and CDR2 is ANQGSEA in the germline V gene. The CDR3 DNA is TGCAGCGTTGGCCTACAGTCTAATGAAAAACTGTTTTTT. Translation: CSVGLQSNEKLFF.

The chain links TRBV10-1 to TRBJ2-3; possibly TRBD2 for D (6 bases). V lost 1 base, J lost 5 bases, and 10 bases lay in between. CDR1 is WNHNN, CDR2 SYGVQD, per germline (reference sequence). This CDR3 region has 14 residues. CDR3 sequence: CASSEWGTQDTQYF. The CDR3 bases are TGCGCCAGCAGTGAGTGGGGGACTCAAGATACGCAGTATTTT.

The chain recombines TRBV4-1 with TRBJ2-7; 7 positions agree with TRBD1. Germline CDR1 MGHRA, CDR2 YSYEKL. The length of the CDR3 is 15 residues. The V segment lost 6 bases and the J segment 1 base; nucleotides outside the gene matches: 9. CDR3 loop: CASSQTGTASYEQYF. CDR3 in DNA: TGCGCCAGCAGTCAGACAGGGACAGCGTCCTACGAGCAGTACTTC.

V gene TRBV4-1 combines with J gene TRBJ2-5; D ambiguous. The end of the DNA is better explained by TRBJ2-7, so the J call may be wrong. This CDR3 has 17 amino acids. CDR1 and CDR2 (germline): MGHRA, YSYEKL. The CDR3 nucleotides are TGCGCCAGCAGCCAAGTCGATCTGGTCGGTTTCTCCTACGAGCAGTACTTC. It specifies CASSQVDLVGFSYEQYF.

The chain carries TRBV28 and TRBJ1-6; 9 bases match TRBD1. With V trimmed by 4 bases and J by 9 bases, 7 bases remained unmatched. From germline, CDR1 is MDHEN and CDR2 SYDVKM. The CDR3 is made up of 15 amino acids. The CDR3 DNA reads as TGTGCCAGCAGTTCGAACAGGGGGCTTGGTTCACCCCTCCACTTT. This codes for CASSSNRGLGSPLHF.

The V gene is TRBV13, the J gene TRBJ2-7; 7 bases are shared with TRBD2. Germline V gene data show CDR1 as PRHDT and CDR2 as FYEKMQ (reference sequence). Unmatched junction bases numbered 12, after V lost 2 bases and J lost 5 bases. The CDR3 sequence is 16 residues long. The CDR3 region has the DNA TGTGCCAGCAGCTTATTAGCGGCGGGGGTGAACGACGAGCAGTACTTC. As protein: CASSLLAAGVNDEQYF.

The chain links TRBV19 to TRBJ2-7; 14 positions match TRBD2. The germline CDR1 and CDR2 sequences are LNHDA and SQIVND (reference sequence). There are 15 residues in the CDR3. V gave up 5 bases and J gave up 4 bases; unmatched junction bases: 4. The CDR3 region has the DNA TGTGCCAGTAGTTTCGGACTAGCGGGGGGTTACGAGCAGTACTTC. Protein product: CASSFGLAGGYEQYF.

This chain joins TRBV19 and TRBJ2-3, with no clear D. V lost 3 bases and J 1 base, leaving 5 bases between the germline ends. This CDR3 region has 13 residues. Germline-derived CDR1 and CDR2 are LNHDA and SQIVND (reference sequence). The DNA of the CDR3 is TGTGCCAGTAGTATTCGTGGCACAGATACGCAGTATTTT. Amino acids: CASSIRGTDTQYF.

This clone was found a few times. CDR3 in amino acids: CASSLLPSGANEQFF. Here the CDR3 DNA reads TGCGCCAGCAGCTTGCTTCCTAGCGGGGCCAATGAGCAGTTCTTC. This chain joins TRBV5-1 and TRBJ2-1, with 9 bases aligning to TRBD2. This CDR3 region has 15 residues. Germline CDR1 is SGHRS and CDR2 is YFSETQ. V lost 1 base, J lost 6 bases, and 5 bases stayed unmatched.

The chain couples TRBV28 to TRBJ2-1; D might be TRBD2 (7 bases). The germline V gene has CDR1 MDHEN and CDR2 SYDVKM. This CDR3 is built from 11 residues. The CDR3 sequence: CTAGAYNEQFF. For the CDR3, the DNA is TGTACGGCGGGGGCTTACAATGAGCAGTTCTTC.

This chain uses TRBV6-1 with TRBJ2-5; 11 bases agree with TRBD2. V shed 4 bases and J 1 base; nucleotides not matched to a gene: 8. CDR1 MNHNS and CDR2 SASEGT come from the germline V gene. CDR3 size: 17 residues. The CDR3 sequence: CASSGFNLAGGQETQYF. As DNA, the CDR3 is TGTGCCAGCAGTGGGTTTAATCTAGCGGGGGGCCAAGAGACCCAGTACTTC.

V gene TRBV29-1 combines with J gene TRBJ1-1, with 7 bases lining up with TRBD1. Germline-derived CDR1 and CDR2 are SQVTM and ANQGSEA. V shed 1 base and J 3 bases; nucleotides not matched to a gene: 8. This CDR3 contains 15 residues. The CDR3 loop reads CSVEAGTVVDTEAFF. The CDR3 coding sequence is TGCAGCGTTGAAGCCGGGACAGTGGTAGACACTGAAGCTTTCTTT. The variable domain in full, with the rest retrieved from reference TRBV29-1 and TRBJ1-1, is SAVISQKPSRDICQRGTSLTIQCQVDSQVTMMFWYRQQPGQSLTLIATANQGSEATYESGFVIDKFPISRPNLTFSTLTVSNMSPEDSSIYLCSVEAGTVVDTEAFFGQGTRLTVV.

V usage is TRBV14 and J usage is TRBJ1-1, with TRBD1 identical over 7 bases. Losses at the gene ends were 7 bases for V and 1 base for J; bases not matched to a gene: 6. From germline, CDR1 is SGHDN and CDR2 FVKESK. This CDR3 comprises 14 residues. CDR3 residues: CASMGRTGNTEAFF. CDR3 nucleotide sequence: TGTGCCAGCATGGGAAGGACAGGGAACACTGAAGCTTTCTTT.

In its sample, this clone was seen a few times. CDR3 in amino acids: CASSQVQGARTDTQYF. DNA for the CDR3: TGCGCCAGCAGCCAAGTTCAGGGGGCGCGCACAGATACGCAGTATTTT. The chain has TRBV4-1 and TRBJ2-3, with 8 bases aligning to TRBD1. This CDR3 has 16 amino acids. V was pared by 1 base and J by 1 base, with 4 bases of the junction left unmatched. The germline CDR1 and CDR2 sequences are MGHRA and YSYEKL.

The V gene is TRBV4-3, the J gene TRBJ2-1; D gene uncertain. The V gene lost 1 base and the J gene lost 12 bases, with 13 bases spanning the gap. Germline values: CDR1 LGHNA, CDR2 YSLEER. This CDR3 region has 13 residues. Written as DNA, the CDR3 is TGCGCCAGCAGCCAAGTCCCCACTGCGTGGCAGTTCTTC. As protein: CASSQVPTAWQFF.

This chain connects TRBV5-1 to TRBJ2-2, with 8 positions matching TRBD2. The V and J ends lost 0 bases and 5 bases, in that order; junction bases with no gene match: 3. This CDR3 spans 15 amino acids. Germline loops: CDR1 SGHRS, CDR2 YFSETQ. The CDR3 is CASSLAGTRTGELFF. CDR3 nucleotides: TGCGCCAGCAGCTTGGCCGGGACTAGGACCGGGGAGCTGTTTTTT.